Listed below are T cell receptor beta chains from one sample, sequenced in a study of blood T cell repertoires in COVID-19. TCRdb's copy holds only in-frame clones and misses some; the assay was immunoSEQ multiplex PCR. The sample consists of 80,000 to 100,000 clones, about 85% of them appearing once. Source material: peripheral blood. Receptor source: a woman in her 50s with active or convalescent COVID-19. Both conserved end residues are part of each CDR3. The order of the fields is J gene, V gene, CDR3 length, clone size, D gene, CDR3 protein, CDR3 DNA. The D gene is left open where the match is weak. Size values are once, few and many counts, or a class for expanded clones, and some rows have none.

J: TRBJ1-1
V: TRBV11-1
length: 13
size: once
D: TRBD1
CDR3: CASSRQGDTEAFF
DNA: TGTGCCAGCAGCCGACAGGGGGACACTGAAGCTTTCTTT

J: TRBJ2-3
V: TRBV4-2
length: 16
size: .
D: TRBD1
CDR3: CASSQQGQGLTDTQYF
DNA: TGTGCCAGCAGCCAACAGGGACAGGGCCTCACAGATACGCAGTATTTT

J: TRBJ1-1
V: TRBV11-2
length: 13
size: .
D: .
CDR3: CASSLVGDTEAFF
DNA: TGTGCCAGCAGCTTAGTCGGGGACACTGAAGCTTTCTTT

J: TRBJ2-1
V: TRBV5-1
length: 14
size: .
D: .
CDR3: CASSLFPGDDEQFF
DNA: TGCGCCAGCAGCTTGTTTCCGGGGGACGATGAGCAGTTCTTC

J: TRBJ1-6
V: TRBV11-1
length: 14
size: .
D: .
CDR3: CASSLRSYNSPLHF
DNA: TGTGCCAGCAGCCTCCGCTCCTATAATTCACCCCTCCACTTT

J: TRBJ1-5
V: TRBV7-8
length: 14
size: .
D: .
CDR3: CASSLAEARQPQHF
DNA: TGTGCCAGCAGCTTAGCGGAGGCGAGGCAGCCCCAGCATTTT

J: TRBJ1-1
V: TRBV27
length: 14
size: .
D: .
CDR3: CASRLQNPNTEAFF
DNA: TGTGCCAGCAGATTACAGAATCCGAACACTGAAGCTTTCTTT

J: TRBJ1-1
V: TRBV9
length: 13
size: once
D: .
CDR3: CASSVVGQGEAFF
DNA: TGTGCCAGCAGCGTAGTGGGCCAGGGGGAAGCTTTCTTT

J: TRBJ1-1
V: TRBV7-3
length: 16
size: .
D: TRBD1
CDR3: CASSLGTGGLSTEAFF
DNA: TGTGCCAGCAGCTTAGGGACAGGGGGCTTGTCGACTGAAGCTTTCTTT

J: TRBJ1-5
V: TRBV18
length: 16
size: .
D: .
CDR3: CASSPPGARGNQPQHF
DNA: TGTGCCAGCTCACCACCGGGTGCGAGGGGCAATCAGCCCCAGCATTTT

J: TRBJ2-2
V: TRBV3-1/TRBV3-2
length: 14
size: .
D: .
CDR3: CASSLPDRTGELFF
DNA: TGTGCCAGCAGCCTCCCCGACAGAACCGGGGAGCTGTTTTTT

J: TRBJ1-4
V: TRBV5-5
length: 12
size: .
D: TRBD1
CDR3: CASSLEPGQGVF
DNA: TGTGCCAGCAGCTTGGAACCGGGACAGGGGGTTTTT

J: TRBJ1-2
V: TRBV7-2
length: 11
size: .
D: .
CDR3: CASSFLGADTF
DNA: TGTGCCAGCAGCTTCCTGGGAGCTGACACCTTC

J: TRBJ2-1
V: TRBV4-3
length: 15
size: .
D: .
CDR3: CASSRAGGGGNEQFF
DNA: TGCGCCAGCAGCCGGGCCGGCGGGGGCGGAAATGAGCAGTTCTTC

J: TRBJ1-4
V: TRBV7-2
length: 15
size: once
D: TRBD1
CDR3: CASSPDRGSDEKLFF
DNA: TGTGCCAGCAGCCCGGACAGGGGCAGTGATGAAAAACTGTTTTTT

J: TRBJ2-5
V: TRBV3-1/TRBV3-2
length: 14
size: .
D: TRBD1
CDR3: CASSRGTGGETQYF
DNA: TGTGCCAGCAGCCGGGGGACAGGGGGAGAGACCCAGTACTTC

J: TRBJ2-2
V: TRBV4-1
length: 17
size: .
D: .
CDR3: CASSQEYGSPGTGELFF
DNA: TGCGCCAGCAGCCAAGAGTATGGCTCCCCGGGCACCGGGGAGCTGTTTTTT